A single count supports the clone carrying this T cell receptor beta chain. The antigen is not known. Under the authors' procedure: ImmunoSEQ gave junction-only sequences without quality scores, so filtering differed. Libraries were prepared by immunoSEQ multiplex PCR; TCRdb keeps only in-frame clonotypes and omits some of them. The V and J calls and clone size come from that table; D and trimming were worked out from the DNA. The sample lists roughly 1.4 million clones, 98% occurring once. This sample is drawn from a study of shared clonotypes between healthy human individuals. Study background: Each donor had three CD4 naive, three CD4 memory, two CD8 naive and one CD8 memory plate. Notes on the study in general: Among donors, the sharing of clonotypes was expected to be influenced by sequencing depth. Clonotypes shared by all four sorted-subset donors had higher generation probabilities than non-shared clonotypes.

Germline trimming cut 2 bases from V and 3 bases from J; bases unmatched to any gene: 9. This CDR3 contains 17 residues. Germline V gene lookup returns CDR1 SGHTA and CDR2 FQGNSA. The gene calls are TRBV7-2 and TRBJ2-3; 9 positions agree with TRBD2. The sequencing sample was made of naive CD4+ T cells sorted from blood. Subset: CD45RA+ positively selected. This TCR was recovered from a man between 25 and 39 years old in good health. The CDR3 nucleotides read TGTGCCAGCAGCTTAACCGGCGGGAGGGCATCGACAGATACGCAGTATTTT. Translated: CASSLTGGRASTDTQYF.